The 29 T cell receptor beta chains in this list originate from one sample, sequenced in a study of early T cells in non-severe SARS-CoV-2 infection. In TCRdb, the 5' RACE reads were re-called with MiXCR into one record per CDR3 protein. The sample records fewer than 65,000 distinct CDR3 sequences, approximately 10% being singletons. The sequencing input was whole blood. The receptors originated from an adult who was a healthcare worker with PCR-confirmed SARS-CoV-2 infection or an uninfected control (not recorded which).

The table lists this clonotype with a few counts. The chain has TRBV5-1 and TRBJ2-7; D unresolved. V was shortened by 4 bases and J by 3 bases, with 8 bases between the two germline ends. CDR1 and CDR2 (germline): SGHRS, YFSETQ. There are 12 residues in the CDR3. The chain's CDR3 is CASSVSGYEQYF. CDR3 DNA: TGCGCCAGCAGCGTATCCGGCTACGAGCAGTACTTC.

The genes are TRBV6-6 and TRBJ1-4; tentatively, D is TRBD1 (6 bases). This CDR3 has 13 amino acids. V lost 5 bases, J lost 4 bases, and 8 bases lay in between. Germline V CDR1 and CDR2: MNHNY, SVGAGI (reference sequence). CDR3 DNA: TGTGCCAGCAGTCAGGGGCTTAATGAAAAACTGTTTTTT. This codes for CASSQGLNEKLFF.

V and J are TRBV18 and TRBJ2-3, with D uncertain. V was clipped by 3 bases and J by 7 bases, with 20 bases between them. Germline assignment: CDR1 KGHSH and CDR2 LQKENI. This CDR3 has 16 amino acids. The CDR3 loop is CASSPQSAVHAYTQYF. DNA for the CDR3: TGTGCCAGCTCACCCCAGTCGGCTGTCCACGCATATACGCAGTATTTT.

This clonotype was counted ten times or more. In DNA, the CDR3 is TGTGCCAGCGCCGTTGAATTACAGGGGGCCACTGAAGCTTTCTTT. This gives the protein CASAVELQGATEAFF. This chain links TRBV3-1 with TRBJ1-1, with TRBD1 identical over 9 bases. This CDR3 spans 15 amino acids. The ends lost 8 bases at V and 4 bases at J; junction bases unmatched: 11. Germline lookup yields CDR1 LGHDT and CDR2 YNNKEL (reference sequence). The full variable domain, completed using reference TRBV3-1 and TRBJ1-1, is DTAVSQTPKYLVTQMGNDKSIKCEQNLGHDTMYWYKQDSKKFLKIMFSYNNKELIINETVPNRFSPKSPDKAHLNLHINSLELGDSAVYFCASAVELQGATEAFFGQGTRLTVV.

This chain joins TRBV13 and TRBJ2-3; D could derive from TRBD1 or TRBD2 (5 bases each). Trimming removed 5 bases at V and 0 bases at J, with 24 bases between. CDR3 length: 19 amino acids. The V gene's germline CDR1 is PRHDT and CDR2 FYEKMQ (reference sequence). DNA of the CDR3: TGTGCCAGCAGCGAACGTACGGGAATAACAGGCGGAAGCACAGATACGCAGTATTTT. Protein: CASSERTGITGGSTDTQYF.

V gene TRBV12-3 or TRBV12-4 combines with J gene TRBJ1-3; perhaps TRBD1 as D (6 bases). CDR3 length: 15 residues. Trimming cost V 4 bases and J 5 bases, with 15 bases left between them. The CDR3 reads CASSWSRQERNTIYF. CDR3 in DNA: TGTGCCAGCAGTTGGTCCCGACAGGAGAGAAACACCATATATTTT.

The rearrangement joins TRBV6-2 or TRBV6-3 to TRBJ1-1; TRBD1 is a possible D gene (5 bases). Trimming removed 6 bases from V and 3 bases from J, with 17 bases in between. The CDR3 consists of 15 residues. CDR1 MNHEY and CDR2 SVGEGT come from the germline V gene. CDR3 nucleotides: TGTGCCAGCAGCCGGGCCGGGACCGTCTACACTGAAGCTTTCTTT. Its protein product is CASSRAGTVYTEAFF.

This clonotype was counted only a few times. The V and J genes are TRBV12-3 or TRBV12-4 and TRBJ2-2, with TRBD1 matching over 7 bases. With V trimmed by 6 bases and J by 5 bases, 9 bases remained unmatched. CDR3 size: 15 residues. The CDR3, as DNA: TGTGCCAGCAGCCAAGGGGGCAGCCAGACCGGGGAGCTGTTTTTT. It encodes CASSQGGSQTGELFF.

The CDR3 coding sequence is TGCAGCGTAAACAGGGGTCGAGAGACCCAGTACTTC. Its protein is CSVNRGRETQYF. The chain carries TRBV29-1 and TRBJ2-5; TRBD1 matches at 7 bases. The CDR3 totals 12 residues. Trimming took 6 bases from V and 4 from J; bases not matched to a gene: 5. The germline V gene encodes CDR1 SQVTM and CDR2 ANQGSEA.

In this sample, this clonotype turned up a few times. This chain links TRBV27 with TRBJ2-7; D is undetermined. The germline CDR1 and CDR2 sequences are MNHEY and SMNVEV (reference sequence). The V end was cut by 4 bases, the J end by 2 bases, with 18 bases between. The length of the CDR3 is 16 residues. The CDR3 sequence: CASSSRVTTKAYEQYF. The CDR3 bases are TGTGCCAGCAGTTCAAGGGTGACAACTAAGGCCTACGAGCAGTACTTC.

This clonotype was counted ten times or more. The V gene is TRBV20-1, the J gene TRBJ1-2, with D perhaps TRBD1 (6 bases). Trimming shortened V by 0 bases and J by 4 bases, and 12 bases separated the two germline ends. Per germline, CDR1 DFQATT and CDR2 SNEGSKA (reference sequence). CDR3 size: 14 residues. The CDR3 sequence is CSARDPQGVYGYTF. CDR3 DNA: TGCAGTGCTAGAGATCCACAGGGTGTCTATGGCTACACCTTC.

The gene calls are TRBV5-6 and TRBJ2-3; 12 bases fit TRBD2. After removal of 4 bases from V and 7 bases from J, the junction contained 10 bases not matched to a gene. The CDR3 runs 16 residues. The germline gives CDR1 SGHDT, CDR2 YYEEEE. The CDR3 bases are TGTGCCAGCAGCCTACCGACTAGCGGGGGCCCTTATACGCAGTATTTT. This encodes CASSLPTSGGPYTQYF.

This clonotype was seen many times. This sequence joins TRBV18 and TRBJ2-7; D may be TRBD1 (6 bases). The germline CDR1 and CDR2 sequences are KGHSH and LQKENI. V lost 4 bases, J lost 7 bases, and 23 bases lay in between. CDR3 size: 16 residues. The CDR3 DNA follows: TGTGCCAGCTCACAAAAGCAGGGGCGACCCCTCTGGGAGCAGTACTTC. Its protein product is CASSQKQGRPLWEQYF.

This clonotype turned up a few times. The chain links TRBV9 to TRBJ2-3, with 7 bases aligning to TRBD1. The V gene's germline CDR1 is SGDLS and CDR2 YYNGEE. The CDR3 runs 14 residues. Germline trimming cut 3 bases from V and 2 bases from J; bases unmatched to any gene: 3. The CDR3 spells CASSGTGTTDTQYF. In DNA, the CDR3 is TGTGCCAGCAGCGGGACAGGAACCACAGATACGCAGTATTTT.

The chain has TRBV28 and TRBJ1-2; a possible D gene is TRBD1 (5 bases). This CDR3 is built from 12 residues. The V and J ends lost 10 bases and 3 bases respectively, with 12 bases between them. Germline lookup yields CDR1 MDHEN and CDR2 SYDVKM. The DNA for the CDR3 is TGTGCCATCTCCGGGACCGACTATGGCTACACCTTC. This sequence encodes CAISGTDYGYTF.

The chain combines TRBV11-2 with TRBJ1-1; 9 bases fit TRBD1. Unmatched junction bases numbered 10, after V lost 3 bases and J lost 2 bases. The CDR3 extends over 17 amino acids. Germline lookup yields CDR1 SGHAT and CDR2 FQNNGV. The DNA for the CDR3 is TGTGCCAGCAGCTTGCGTAGCGCGGGACAGGGCAACACTGAAGCTTTCTTT. Protein product: CASSLRSAGQGNTEAFF.

In its sample, this clonotype was seen a few times. The V and J genes are TRBV12-3 or TRBV12-4 and TRBJ1-6; perhaps TRBD1 as D (5 bases). Trimming shortened V by 3 bases and J by 8 bases, and 14 bases separated the two germline ends. The CDR3 loop spans 15 amino acids. In DNA form, the CDR3 reads TGTGCCAGCAGTTTGTGGCAGGGAGTTGATTCACCCCTCCACTTT. Amino acid sequence: CASSLWQGVDSPLHF.

V gene TRBV3-1 combines with J gene TRBJ2-7, with TRBD1 matching over 7 bases. This CDR3 region has 14 residues. V lost 5 bases and J lost 7; bases outside the gene matches: 11. Germline V gives CDR1 LGHDT, CDR2 YNNKEL (reference sequence). In nucleotides, the CDR3 is TGTGCCAGCAGCTTCGGGACAGCTGGTTTGGAGCAGTACTTC. This gives the protein CASSFGTAGLEQYF.

This clonotype was seen repeatedly, ten times or more. This sequence joins TRBV6-2 or TRBV6-3 and TRBJ2-7; tentative D call: TRBD2 (5 bases). The CDR3 spans 13 residues. Germline V gene data show CDR1 as MNHEY and CDR2 as SVGEGT. Trimming took off 6 bases at V and 6 bases at J, with 15 bases between the two ends. CDR3 sequence (DNA): TGTGCCAGCAGCCTGGACTCCTTGCTCGAGCAGTACTTC. Translating gives CASSLDSLLEQYF.

This clonotype was seen more than once but under ten times. The chain has TRBV13 and TRBJ2-7, with D hard to call. Trimming left V 4 bases short and J 2 bases short, with 6 bases between. Germline assignment: CDR1 PRHDT and CDR2 FYEKMQ (reference sequence). The CDR3 runs to 12 residues. CDR3 protein: CASSSTTYEQYF. CDR3 nucleotide sequence: TGTGCCAGCAGCTCGACCACCTACGAGCAGTACTTC.

The chain couples TRBV11-2 to TRBJ2-5; no reliable D call. The CDR3 has 14 amino acids. CDR1 and CDR2 from the germline V gene are SGHAT and FQNNGV. Trimming removed 5 bases at V and 2 bases at J, with 12 bases between. CDR3 loop: CASSRLAAQETQYF. In nucleotides, the CDR3 is TGTGCCAGCAGCCGGCTGGCGGCACAAGAGACCCAGTACTTC.

This clonotype has a handful of counts. The chain uses TRBV11-2 and TRBJ2-7, with 10 bases aligning to TRBD2. The CDR3 extends over 15 amino acids. Trimming removed 6 bases from V and 4 bases from J; junction bases left unmatched: 9. Per germline, CDR1 SGHAT and CDR2 FQNNGV. CDR3 residues: CASSSESSGGYEQYF. Here the CDR3 DNA reads TGTGCCAGCAGTTCGGAATCTAGCGGGGGTTACGAGCAGTACTTC.

The chain recombines TRBV3-1 with TRBJ1-2, with D perhaps matching TRBD1 (5 bases). The CDR3 is 13 amino acids. Germline values: CDR1 LGHDT, CDR2 YNNKEL (reference sequence). V gave up 4 bases and J gave up 10 bases, with 16 bases separating them. CDR3 amino acids: CASSRKMDINYTF. The CDR3 DNA sequence: TGTGCCAGCAGCCGAAAAATGGACATCAACTACACCTTC. The full variable domain, rest sourced from reference TRBV3-1 and TRBJ1-2, is DTAVSQTPKYLVTQMGNDKSIKCEQNLGHDTMYWYKQDSKKFLKIMFSYNNKELIINETVPNRFSPKSPDKAHLNLHINSLELGDSAVYFCASSRKMDINYTFGSGTRLTVV.

This clonotype turned up a few times. J is TRBJ1-5 and V is TRBV20-1; 8 nucleotides line up with TRBD1. There are 15 residues in the CDR3. V shed 2 bases, J shed 2 bases, and the junction held 5 bases outside the gene matches. CDR1 and CDR2 from the germline V gene are DFQATT and SNEGSKA (reference sequence). The CDR3 nucleotides are TGCAGTGCTAGACGGACAGGGAGGCGCAATCAGCCCCAGCATTTT. As protein: CSARRTGRRNQPQHF.

This clonotype was observed a handful of times. The gene calls are TRBV6-6 and TRBJ1-2, with 10 bases identical to TRBD1. The CDR3 spans 16 residues. CDR1 and CDR2 from the germline V gene are MNHNY and SVGAGI (reference sequence). J was trimmed by 6 bases and V by 6 bases; bases with no gene match: 13. This CDR3 reads CASSQPETGGLNGYTF. In DNA, the CDR3 is TGTGCCAGCAGCCAACCCGAGACAGGGGGCTTAAATGGCTACACCTTC.

This clonotype was seen a few times. J is TRBJ1-3 and V is TRBV13; D not certain. Between the trimmed V and J ends, which lost 4 bases and 1 base, there was a span of 17 bases. Germline CDR1 and CDR2: PRHDT and FYEKMQ (reference sequence). This CDR3 contains 17 residues. CDR3 in amino acids: CASSSNPGFTSGNTIYF. The CDR3 coding sequence is TGTGCCAGCAGCTCCAACCCCGGATTTACTTCTGGAAACACCATATATTTT. The full variable domain, rest sourced from reference TRBV13 and TRBJ1-3, is AAGVIQSPRHLIKEKRETATLKCYPIPRHDTVYWYQQGPGQDPQFLISFYEKMQSDKGSIPDRFSAQQFSDYHSELNMSSLELGDSALYFCASSSNPGFTSGNTIYFGEGSWLTVV.

This clonotype was seen once. The chain joins TRBV12-3 or TRBV12-4 to TRBJ2-1; D call uncertain. Deletions cut 6 bases from V and 3 bases from J, with 9 bases between. The length of the CDR3 is 13 residues. The CDR3 DNA reads TGTGCCAGCAGCCCGACCAGCTACAATGAGCAGTTCTTC. Its translation is CASSPTSYNEQFF.

This clonotype was picked up many times. The V and J genes are TRBV7-6 and TRBJ1-4; 7 bases are shared with TRBD1. The CDR3 covers 13 residues. With V trimmed by 3 bases and J by 8 bases, 3 bases remained unmatched. Germline V gene data show CDR1 as SGHVS and CDR2 as FNYEAQ. CDR3 nucleotides: TGTGCCAGCAGCTTTTACAGGGGCGAAAAACTGTTTTTT. Translation gives CASSFYRGEKLFF.

This clonotype came up a few times. The chain has TRBV5-4 and TRBJ1-4, with D perhaps matching TRBD1 (6 bases). Germline loops: CDR1 SGHNT, CDR2 YYREEE (reference sequence). This CDR3 has 13 amino acids. Trimming stripped 4 bases from V and 8 bases from J, with 12 bases between. The CDR3 DNA reads TGTGCCAGCAGCCCAGGGGAAGGGGAAAAACTGTTTTTT. This sequence encodes CASSPGEGEKLFF.